The present TCR beta chain was sequenced within a study of T cell responses to AZD1222 COVID-19 vaccine. General study points: Without day 14 samples, only post-peak T cell repertoires were studied. White British donors predominated, females outnumbered males, and clonal diversity was possibly underestimated.

Timing groups of about 4 and about 12 weeks for second doses were pooled. Measured with immunoSEQ multiplex PCR; TCRdb has only the in-frame clones, and not every one. The sample has tens of thousands of clones; about nine tenths are singletons. The CDR3 is 14 residues long. Germline CDR1 is MGHDK and CDR2 is SYGVNS. V gave up 6 bases and J gave up 8 bases, with 16 bases separating them. Points on this clone: No antigen is known for it.

The chain links TRBV25-1 to TRBJ1-4; a weak D match, TRBD1 (5 bases). This TCR was sampled from an adult who received the AZD1222 COVID-19 vaccine. Sequencing used peripheral blood, obtained 28 days after the second AZD1222 dose. The CDR3 loop is CASRRGRLGEKLFF. The CDR3 nucleotides are TGTGCCAGCAGGAGGGGAAGGTTGGGGGAAAAACTGTTTTTT.